Presented here are 9 T cell receptor beta chains from one specimen sequenced in a study of blood T cell repertoires in COVID-19. The assay was immunoSEQ multiplex PCR, and TCRdb's table has in-frame clones only and misses some. The sample records about 340,000 clones, around 80% being singletons. Sequencing was carried out using peripheral blood. The source is a young man with active or convalescent COVID-19.

This clone was seen once. The genes are TRBV5-5 and TRBJ2-1, with TRBD2 as a possible D gene (6 bases). The V gene's germline CDR1 is SGHKS and CDR2 YYEKEE (reference sequence). Trimming shortened V by 3 bases and J by 4 bases, and 14 bases separated the two germline ends. The CDR3 length is 15 residues. CDR3 DNA sequence: TGTGCCAGCAGCTCGGCGCGGGATTGGTACAATGAGCAGTTCTTC. This sequence encodes CASSSARDWYNEQFF.

The DNA of the CDR3 is TGCGCCAGCAGCCAAGATCGGCGGGCGCGGTTAGAAAACATTCAGTACTTC. As protein: CASSQDRRARLENIQYF. V gene TRBV4-1 combines with J gene TRBJ2-4, with D possibly being TRBD2 (5 bases). CDR1 is MGHRA and CDR2 is YSYEKL in the germline V gene. The CDR3 runs 17 residues. Trimming shortened V by 0 bases and J by 5 bases, and 17 bases separated the two germline ends.

The rearrangement links TRBV29-1 to TRBJ1-1, with D perhaps TRBD1 (6 bases). Looked up from germline, CDR1 is SQVTM and CDR2 is ANQGSEA. V was cut by 4 bases and J by 4 bases, with 16 bases left in between. The CDR3 sequence is 14 residues long. In DNA form, the CDR3 reads TGCAGCGTTGCGGGGGGCTCCGGAGCCACTGAAGCTTTCTTT. Protein: CSVAGGSGATEAFF.

This chain joins TRBV7-3 and TRBJ1-6, with D unclear. Per germline, CDR1 SGHTA and CDR2 FQGTGA. V lost 5 bases and J lost 8, with 22 bases in between. The CDR3 is 17 residues long. CDR3 in DNA: TGTGCCAGCAGCCCACCATTCCGCGCTTCTATAGATTCACCCCTCCACTTT. Its translation: CASSPPFRASIDSPLHF.

The rearrangement links TRBV18 to TRBJ2-7; 8 nucleotides match TRBD2. This CDR3 has 16 amino acids. V lost 6 bases to trimming and J lost 1 base; unmatched junction nucleotides: 11. Germline-derived CDR1 and CDR2 are KGHSH and LQKENI. DNA for the CDR3: TGTGCCAGCTCCCCAAGGGCCAGCGGGGGATCCTACGAGCAGTACTTC. Its translation is CASSPRASGGSYEQYF.

The chain is built from TRBV3-1 (or the pseudogene TRBV3-2) and TRBJ2-5; D possibly corresponds to TRBD2 (7 bases). Germline V lookup: CDR1 LGHDT, CDR2 YNNKEL (reference sequence). The CDR3 sequence is 14 residues long. V shed 9 bases and J shed 5 bases, with 19 bases lying between them. For the CDR3, the DNA is TGTGCCAGGGAGACGAGGGGGGGCGGTGAGACCCAGTACTTC. Residues: CARETRGGGETQYF.

DNA of the CDR3: TGTGCCAGCAGCTCCCAACAGGGGGCCTGGGAGCAGTACTTC. This gives the protein CASSSQQGAWEQYF. The rearrangement links TRBV11-2 to TRBJ2-7; TRBD1 aligns across 9 bases. CDR3 length equals 14 residues. Germline CDR1 SGHAT, CDR2 FQNNGV. V was clipped by 4 bases and J by 7 bases; unmatched bases: 8.

V usage is TRBV3-1 (or the pseudogene TRBV3-2) and J usage is TRBJ2-7; D possibly corresponds to TRBD1 (5 bases). The CDR3 runs to 12 residues. The germline CDR1 and CDR2 sequences are LGHDT and YNNKEL (reference sequence). V lost 4 bases to trimming and J lost 9 bases, with 13 bases between them. The DNA for the CDR3 is TGTGCCAGCAGCCCGAACTCAGGGTTGCAGTACTTC. It is translated as CASSPNSGLQYF.

The CDR3 spells CASSPSGQGGEKLFF. The CDR3, as DNA: TGTGCCAGCAGCCCCTCGGGACAGGGGGGTGAAAAACTGTTTTTT. This rearrangement joins TRBV3-1 (or the pseudogene TRBV3-2) to TRBJ1-4, with 11 bases aligning to TRBD1. V shed 4 bases, J shed 7 bases, and the junction held 5 bases outside the gene matches. Germline values: CDR1 LGHDT, CDR2 YNNKEL (reference sequence). This CDR3 is 15 amino acids long.